This T cell receptor (beta chain) comes out of a study of CD8 T cells in Susac syndrome. Overall study: When their blood was taken, patients with Susac syndrome were therapy-naive, taking corticosteroids, or taking intravenous immunoglobulin alone.

Study-level points and caveats: When the CD4+ T cell repertoires of patients with Susac syndrome were examined, they did not show any clonal expansion.

Random hexamers served to reverse transcribe about 0.5 to 1 ug RNA. TCR beta CDR3 was amplified by immunoSEQ covering 54 Vbeta and 13 Jbeta. TCRdb re-derived calls from the immunoSEQ multiplex PCR reads in MiXCR, one entry per CDR3 protein. Of tens of thousands of distinct CDR3 sequences listed, 85% to 95% were seen once; the top ten hold around 0.15%. As regards this clonotype: Its antigen is not known.

V gave up 0 bases and J gave up 9 bases, with 16 bases separating them. Germline lookup yields CDR1 SGHRS and CDR2 YFSETQ. The CDR3 has 16 amino acids. Purification of the CD8+ and CD4+ T cells relied on negative isolation, and TEMRA cells underwent FACS enrichment. V gene TRBV5-1 combines with J gene TRBJ1-6, with D possibly matching TRBD1 (6 bases). The source is a human donor with Susac syndrome. The sequencing sample was made of CD4+ T cells from PBMCs. CDR3 bases: TGCGCCAGCAGCTTGGCCTACAGGGCGTTGGGTTCACCCCTCCACTTT. This translates into CASSLAYRALGSPLHF.